This passage covers 6 T cell receptor beta chains from one sample sequenced in a study of regulatory T cells in long-lasting Graves disease (dated by TCRdb to the early 2020s). Receptor amplification or capture employed multiplex PCR. TCRdb shows the sequencer as Illumina HiSeq 4000. iRepertoire HTBI primers and Arm-PCR amplification of CDR3 regions were used to construct TCR beta libraries. Through fastp at Q25 and MiXCR, TCRdb rebuilt clones from the public reads, retaining in-frame beta chains. Each record represents a unique CDR3 protein, reported with the most common genes and DNA among its rows. The sample table lists a few hundred thousand distinct CDR3 sequences, about 18% of them with a count of one. The ten largest account for approximately 20% of the sample. Interpreted using the paper, the time point label stands for: newly diagnosed GD, antithyroid drugs for less than 3 months. RNA was extracted from PBMCs in TRIzol for both TCR sequencing and RNA sequencing.

Sample: peripheral blood mononuclear cells (PBMCs), taken at new diagnosis, from a patient treated with antithyroid drugs. These receptors came from a female donor with Graves disease.

This clonotype was recorded at least ten times. This chain connects TRBV27 to TRBJ2-3; 11 bases match TRBD2. With 0 bases clipped from V and 14 bases from J, the junction kept 4 bases outside the gene matches. The CDR3 length is 13 residues. CDR1 and CDR2 from the germline V gene are MNHEY and SMNVEV (reference sequence). CDR3: CASSLSTSGILYF. CDR3 coding DNA: TGTGCCAGCAGTTTATCGACTAGCGGGATTCTGTATTTT.

In its sample, this clonotype was seen many times. The chain joins TRBV18 to TRBJ1-1; 10 bases line up with TRBD1. J gave up 5 bases and V 6 bases, and 6 bases lay outside the gene matches. The CDR3 is 14 amino acids. Germline CDR1 KGHSH, CDR2 LQKENI. Here the CDR3 reads CASSKGQGRTEAFF. The DNA of the CDR3 is TGTGCCAGCTCCAAGGGACAGGGGAGGACTGAAGCTTTCTTT.

The chain couples TRBV11-1 to TRBJ2-7; TRBD2 might be the D (6 bases). This CDR3 comprises 14 residues. Germline assignment: CDR1 SGHAT and CDR2 FQDESV (reference sequence). Trimming pared 3 bases from V and 5 bases from J, leaving 14 bases between. The CDR3 sequence: CASSFRGIPHEQYF. CDR3 nucleotide sequence: TGTGCCAGCAGCTTCCGGGGGATCCCCCACGAGCAGTACTTC.

This clonotype was seen many times. The V gene is TRBV7-2, the J gene TRBJ1-5; 7 nucleotides line up with TRBD1. The J segment lost 4 bases and the V segment lost 8 bases, leaving 8 bases of the junction unmatched. CDR3 size: 14 residues. Germline V gene sequence: CDR1 SGHTA, CDR2 FQGNSA. The CDR3 region is CASADRVGNQPQHF. The CDR3 DNA is TGTGCCAGCGCCGACAGGGTGGGGAATCAGCCCCAGCATTTT.

The chain has TRBV9 and TRBJ1-2; the D is unclear. V shed 5 bases and J shed 3 bases, with 26 bases lying between them. Per germline, CDR1 SGDLS and CDR2 YYNGEE. The length of the CDR3 is 18 residues. CDR3 sequence (DNA): TGTGCCAGCAGAGGAAGCGGGTCCCGACCAGGCGCTTACTATGGCTACACCTTC. Translation gives CASRGSGSRPGAYYGYTF.

This clonotype was recorded many times. The chain recombines TRBV13 with TRBJ2-5; D is tentatively TRBD1 or TRBD2 (5 bases each). Per germline, CDR1 PRHDT and CDR2 FYEKMQ (reference sequence). Trimming cost V 5 bases and J 5 bases, with 18 bases left between them. This CDR3 contains 15 residues. CDR3 DNA sequence: TGTGCCAGCAGCCCCGGGACCCTCCCCCCGGAGACCCAGTACTTC. It encodes CASSPGTLPPETQYF.